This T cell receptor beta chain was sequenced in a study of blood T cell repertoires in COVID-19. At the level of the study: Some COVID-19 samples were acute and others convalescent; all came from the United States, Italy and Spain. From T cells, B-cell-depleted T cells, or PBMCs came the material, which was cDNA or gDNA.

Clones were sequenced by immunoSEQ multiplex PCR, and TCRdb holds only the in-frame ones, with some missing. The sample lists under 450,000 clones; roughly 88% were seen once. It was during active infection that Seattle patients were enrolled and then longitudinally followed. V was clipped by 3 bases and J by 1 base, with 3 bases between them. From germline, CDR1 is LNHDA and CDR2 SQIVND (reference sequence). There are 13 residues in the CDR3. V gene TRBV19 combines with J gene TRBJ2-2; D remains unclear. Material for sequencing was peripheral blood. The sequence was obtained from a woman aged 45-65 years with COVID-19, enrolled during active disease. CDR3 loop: CASSIGNTGELFF. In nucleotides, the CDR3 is TGTGCCAGTAGTATCGGGAACACCGGGGAGCTGTTTTTT.